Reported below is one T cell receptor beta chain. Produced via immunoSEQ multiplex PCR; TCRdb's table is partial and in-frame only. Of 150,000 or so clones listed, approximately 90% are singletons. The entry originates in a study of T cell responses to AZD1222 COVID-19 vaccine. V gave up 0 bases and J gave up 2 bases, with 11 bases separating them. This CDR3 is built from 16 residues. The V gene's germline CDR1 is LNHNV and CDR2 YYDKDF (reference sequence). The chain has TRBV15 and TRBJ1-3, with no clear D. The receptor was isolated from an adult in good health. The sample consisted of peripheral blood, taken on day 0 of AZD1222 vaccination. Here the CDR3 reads CATSRDVGFTGNTIYF. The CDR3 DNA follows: TGTGCCACCAGCAGAGATGTGGGCTTCACTGGAAACACCATATATTTT.